The 8 T cell receptor beta chains below were found in one sample sequenced in a study of regulatory T cells in long-lasting Graves disease. Documented time point: persistent/refractory GD, antithyroid drugs over 5 years with positive TRAb. PBMC RNA served as the TCR library source. The authors built TCR beta libraries using iRepertoire HTBI primers and Arm-PCR of CDR3 regions. TCRdb re-analysed the multiplex PCR reads in MiXCR, keeping a single row per CDR3 protein. The sample has over 450,000 distinct CDR3 sequences, roughly 21% seen once; the top ten hold 7.1%. Sequences were derived from peripheral blood mononuclear cells (PBMCs), sampled when the disease was refractory, from a patient treated with antithyroid drugs. The receptors shown here come from a female donor with Graves disease.

This clonotype has just one count. V gene TRBV4-1 combines with J gene TRBJ1-6, with D unresolved. Trimming removed 1 base at V and 0 bases at J, with 7 bases between. Per the germline V gene, CDR1 is MGHRA and CDR2 is YSYEKL. The CDR3 totals 16 residues. In DNA, the CDR3 is TGCGCCAGCAGCCAAGTACCGAGCTCCTATAATTCACCCCTCCACTTT. Protein sequence: CASSQVPSSYNSPLHF.

This clonotype was detected many times. The chain uses TRBV29-1 and TRBJ1-4; D possibly corresponds to TRBD1 (6 bases). V lost 0 bases and J 7 bases, leaving 15 bases between the germline ends. The CDR3 sequence is 15 residues long. Germline CDR1 is SQVTM and CDR2 is ANQGSEA. CDR3 amino acids: CSVEEAGERAEKLFF. CDR3 nucleotides: TGCAGCGTTGAAGAGGCAGGGGAGAGGGCTGAAAAACTGTTTTTT.

In its sample, this clonotype was seen a few times. This chain's CDR3 is CASRGGQGDEQYF. CDR3 DNA: TGTGCCAGCAGGGGGGGTCAGGGCGACGAGCAGTACTTC. The rearrangement links TRBV5-4 to TRBJ2-7, with D possibly being TRBD2 (6 bases). Trimming cost V 5 bases and J 5 bases, with 14 bases left between them. Germline CDR1 SGHNT, CDR2 YYREEE (reference sequence). The CDR3 extends over 13 amino acids. The full variable domain, in which reference TRBV5-4 and TRBJ2-7 provide the parts outside the CDR3, is ETGVTQSPTHLIKTRGQQVTLRCSSQSGHNTVSWYQQALGQGPQFIFQYYREEENGRGNFPPRFSGLQFPNYSSELNVNALELDDSALYLCASRGGQGDEQYFGPGTRLTVT.

The genes are TRBV6-5 and TRBJ1-1, with a tentative D call TRBD1 (6 bases). The CDR3 contains 15 residues. V lost 3 bases and J lost 1, with 12 bases in between. In germline, CDR1 is MNHEY, CDR2 SVGAGI. The CDR3 sequence: CASSYSGHRNTEAFF. The CDR3 DNA reads as TGTGCCAGCAGTTATTCGGGACACCGGAACACTGAAGCTTTCTTT.

This sequence joins TRBV27 and TRBJ2-7; D is possibly TRBD2 (6 bases). The germline gives CDR1 MNHEY, CDR2 SMNVEV (reference sequence). The V end was cut by 6 bases, the J end by 4 bases, with 19 bases between. This CDR3 comprises 15 residues. CDR3 nucleotide sequence: TGTGCCAGCAGCCCGCTGAACGGGAGAATTTACGAGCAGTACTTC. The encoded protein is CASSPLNGRIYEQYF.

There are a few counts of this clonotype. V usage is TRBV5-1 and J usage is TRBJ2-3; either TRBD1 or TRBD2 may supply D (5 bases each). The length of the CDR3 is 14 residues. The V end lost 2 bases, the J end lost 6 bases, and 13 bases lay between the germline ends. The germline CDR1 and CDR2 sequences are SGHRS and YFSETQ. The CDR3 sequence: CASSFVGERDTQYF. DNA of the CDR3: TGCGCCAGCAGCTTTGTGGGGGAAAGGGATACGCAGTATTTT. The full variable domain, with the rest looked up from reference TRBV5-1 and TRBJ2-3, is KAGVTQTPRYLIKTRGQQVTLSCSPISGHRSVSWYQQTPGQGLQFLFEYFSETQRNKGNFPGRFSGRQFSNSRSEMNVSTLELGDSALYLCASSFVGERDTQYFGPGTRLTVL.

This clonotype was seen repeatedly, ten times or more. V gene TRBV5-6 combines with J gene TRBJ1-2; no definite D call. Trimming took 1 base from V and 3 from J, leaving 13 bases between them. CDR1 is SGHDT and CDR2 is YYEEEE in the germline V gene. The CDR3 spans 15 residues. CDR3: CASSLNRRADYGYTF. DNA for the CDR3: TGTGCCAGCAGCTTGAACCGGAGGGCAGACTATGGCTACACCTTC. The complete variable domain, with remaining parts taken from reference TRBV5-6 and TRBJ1-2, reads DAGVTQSPTHLIKTRGQQVTLRCSPKSGHDTVSWYQQALGQGPQFIFQYYEEEERQRGNFPDRFSGHQFPNYSSELNVNALLLGDSALYLCASSLNRRADYGYTFGSGTRLTVV.

The DNA for the CDR3 is TGTGCCAGCAGCTTGAGGAGACTAGGGGGGGAGACCCAGTACTTC. Translation gives CASSLRRLGGETQYF. This chain joins TRBV5-6 and TRBJ2-5; either TRBD1 or TRBD2 may fit D (6 bases each). V was cut by 1 base and J by 5 bases, with 15 bases left in between. Germline CDR1 is SGHDT and CDR2 is YYEEEE. The CDR3 extends over 15 amino acids.